This T cell receptor (beta chain) is from a study of cytomegalovirus exposure and HLA in healthy donors. Study-wide findings and caveats: A few of the chains that were CMV-associated were confirmed in vitro to be specific for CMV antigens. Cytomegalovirus status was reportedly diagnosed by the classifier with high specificity and sensitivity. From TCR beta sequences, most subjects' HLA-A and HLA-B alleles were reportedly predicted accurately. Later analysis showed most CMV-associated TCR beta chains appearing HLA-restricted.

Amplification used 60 Vbeta primers and 13 Jbeta primers. Some clones are missing from TCRdb's copy, which holds only in-frame ones; the method was immunoSEQ multiplex PCR. Among around 160,000 clones, approximately 85% were seen once, and the ten largest hold about 9.3%. About this clone: Its antigen is unknown.

Germline V CDR1 and CDR2: SGHAT, FQNNGV. The CDR3 runs 14 residues. With V trimmed by 4 bases and J by 5 bases, 6 bases remained unmatched. The sequencing sample was made of PBMCs. The receptor was isolated from a man aged 18 to 30 in good health and CMV-seropositive. This chain links TRBV11-2 with TRBJ1-2, with 8 bases aligning to TRBD1. The chain's CDR3 is CASSSQGAAYGYTF. CDR3 DNA: TGTGCCAGCAGCTCGCAGGGGGCCGCATATGGCTACACCTTC.